Listed below are T cell receptor beta chains from one sample, sequenced in a study of blood T cells in healthy people across ages. TCRdb reanalysed the 5' RACE reads using MiXCR and keeps one entry per CDR3 protein. The repertoire has fewer than 900,000 distinct CDR3 sequences, 40% to 45% of them found once; the top ten carry 20% to 25%. Sequencing used blood. Every receptor here comes from a woman aged 60-70 years in good health. CDR3s include the opening cysteine and the closing phenylalanine or tryptophan. D genes are given only for firm matches. For some rows the clone size is stated as once, few or many, or as a class when expanded; others skip it.

d_call,clone_size,v_call,j_call,cdr3_aa,cdr3_nt
.,.,TRBV20-1,TRBJ2-2,CSAPVIANTGELFF,TGCAGTGCCCCAGTAATAGCGAACACCGGGGAGCTGTTTTTT
.,.,TRBV30,TRBJ2-1,CAWTGYNEQFF,TGTGCCTGGACAGGTTACAATGAGCAGTTCTTC
.,.,TRBV6-5,TRBJ1-5,CASSRGTGQPQHF,TGTGCCAGCAGTCGCGGGACTGGTCAGCCCCAGCATTTT
TRBD1,few,TRBV6-1,TRBJ2-1,CASRADRGLYNEQFF,TGTGCCAGCAGAGCCGACAGGGGTCTCTACAATGAGCAGTTCTTC
TRBD2,.,TRBV3-1,TRBJ2-1,CASRDPGLGNEQFF,TGTGCCAGCAGGGATCCGGGACTAGGAAATGAGCAGTTCTTC
.,.,TRBV7-2,TRBJ2-3,CASSERDSDTQYF,TGTGCCAGCAGCGAGAGGGACTCCGATACGCAGTATTTT
.,few,TRBV6-2/TRBV6-3,TRBJ1-2,CASSFGRVDGYTF,TGTGCCAGCAGTTTTGGCAGGGTGGATGGCTACACCTTC
.,few,TRBV20-1,TRBJ2-7,CSGGGRTYEQYF,TGCAGCGGCGGAGGGCGGACCTACGAGCAGTACTTC
.,.,TRBV5-1,TRBJ2-6,CASSLGQANSGANVLTF,TGCGCCAGCAGCTTGGGACAGGCAAACTCTGGGGCCAACGTCCTGACTTTC
TRBD1,.,TRBV12-3/TRBV12-4,TRBJ2-2,CASSSNRGYTGELFF,TGTGCCAGCAGTTCTAACAGGGGCTACACCGGGGAGCTGTTTTTT
TRBD2,.,TRBV18,TRBJ2-5,CASSPPGTSGVQYF,TGTGCCAGCTCACCACCCGGGACTAGCGGGGTACAGTACTTC
.,.,TRBV20-1,TRBJ2-1,CSAPGGTLRNEQFF,TGCAGTGCCCCAGGGGGGACTCTACGGAATGAGCAGTTCTTC
.,few,TRBV6-2/TRBV6-3,TRBJ2-1,CASSYSNSDAGFF,TGTGCCAGCAGTTACTCCAACTCGGATGCGGGGTTCTTC
.,few,TRBV5-1,TRBJ2-3,CASIYTTFTDTQYF,TGCGCCAGCATTTACACAACTTTCACAGATACGCAGTATTTT
.,.,TRBV7-8,TRBJ2-1,CASSSGAGSYNEQFF,TGTGCCAGCAGCTCGGGGGCCGGGTCCTACAATGAGCAGTTCTTC
.,.,TRBV6-6,TRBJ2-4,CASSPTIPGDKNIQYF,TGTGCCAGCAGCCCTACTATCCCAGGGGACAAAAACATTCAGTACTTC
.,few,TRBV20-1,TRBJ2-1,CSARWGAPYNEQFF,TGCAGTGCTAGGTGGGGGGCTCCCTACAATGAGCAGTTCTTC
TRBD1,many,TRBV5-1,TRBJ2-7,CASSPDRGPYEQYF,TGTGCCAGCAGCCCCGACAGGGGGCCCTACGAGCAGTACTTC
TRBD2,many,TRBV5-1,TRBJ2-5,CASRQTSAPQETQYF,TGCGCCAGCAGGCAAACTAGCGCCCCCCAAGAGACCCAGTACTTC
.,.,TRBV4-3,TRBJ2-7,CAISQDPAFEQYF,TGCGCCATTAGCCAAGACCCAGCGTTCGAGCAGTACTTC
TRBD2,.,TRBV6-1,TRBJ2-1,CASSGLAGGYNEQFF,TGTGCCAGCAGTGGACTAGCGGGAGGCTACAATGAGCAGTTCTTC
TRBD1,.,TRBV20-1,TRBJ2-1,CSARAPGAMDRVYNEQFF,TGCAGTGCTAGAGCACCCGGGGCTATGGACAGGGTCTACAATGAGCAGTTCTTC
TRBD1,.,TRBV6-2/TRBV6-3,TRBJ2-3,CASKKRDRLGGDTQYF,TGTGCCAGCAAAAAACGGGACAGGCTGGGGGGAGATACGCAGTATTTT
.,.,TRBV27,TRBJ2-3,CASSLKGSSTDTQYF,TGTGCCAGCAGTTTGAAGGGGTCTAGCACAGATACGCAGTATTTT
.,.,TRBV3-1,TRBJ1-2,CVSSQGIYGYTF,TGTGTCAGCAGCCAAGGAATCTATGGCTACACCTTC
TRBD2,few,TRBV28,TRBJ2-5,CASSTHSGRAINEQYF,TGTGCCAGCAGTACCCATAGCGGGAGGGCGATCAATGAGCAGTACTTC
TRBD2,.,TRBV9,TRBJ2-1,CASSVGGLAGNEQFF,TGTGCCAGCAGCGTAGGGGGACTAGCTGGTAATGAGCAGTTCTTC
TRBD1,.,TRBV20-1,TRBJ1-1,CSARDLLGQGANTEAFF,TGCAGTGCTAGAGATCTTTTGGGACAGGGGGCGAACACTGAAGCTTTCTTT